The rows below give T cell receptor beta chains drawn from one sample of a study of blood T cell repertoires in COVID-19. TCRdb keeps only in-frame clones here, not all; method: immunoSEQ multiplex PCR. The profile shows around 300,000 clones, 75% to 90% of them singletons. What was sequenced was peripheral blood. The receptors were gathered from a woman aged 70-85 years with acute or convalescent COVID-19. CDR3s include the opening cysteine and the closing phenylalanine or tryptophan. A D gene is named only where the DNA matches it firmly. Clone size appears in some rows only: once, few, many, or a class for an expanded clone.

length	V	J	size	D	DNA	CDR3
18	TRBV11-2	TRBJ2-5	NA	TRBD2	TGTGCCAGCAGCTCTCGTCCCCAGCGGGGGGGCCAGGGGGAGACCCAGTACTTC	CASSSRPQRGGQGETQYF
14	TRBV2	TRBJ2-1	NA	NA	TGTGCCAGCAGGGGGGCTGAGTACAGTGATGAGCAGTTCTTC	CASRGAEYSDEQFF
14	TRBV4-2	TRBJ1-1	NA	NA	TGTGCCAGCAGCCAAGAGGACATGAACACTGAAGCTTTCTTT	CASSQEDMNTEAFF
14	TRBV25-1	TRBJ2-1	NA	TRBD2	TGTGCCAGCAGTGAAGGGCGGGGGGGGAATGAGCAGTTCTTC	CASSEGRGGNEQFF
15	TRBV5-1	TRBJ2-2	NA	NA	TGCGCCAGCAGCCTGGTCAGGGCCCCCACCGGGGAGCTGTTTTTT	CASSLVRAPTGELFF
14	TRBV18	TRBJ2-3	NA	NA	TGTGCCAGCTCACCACAGCACGGACAAGATACGCAGTATTTT	CASSPQHGQDTQYF
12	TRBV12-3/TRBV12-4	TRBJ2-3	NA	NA	TGTGCCAGCAGTTTATCCGGGGATACGCAGTATTTT	CASSLSGDTQYF
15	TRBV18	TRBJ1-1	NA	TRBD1	TGTGCCAGCTCACCTTGGACAGGGGAAAACACTGAAGCTTTCTTT	CASSPWTGENTEAFF
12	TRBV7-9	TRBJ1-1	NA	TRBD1	TGTGCCAGCAGCTGGGACAGGGGAAGCGCTTTCTTT	CASSWDRGSAFF
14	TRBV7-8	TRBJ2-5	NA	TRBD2	TGTGCCAGCAGCTCCCGGGGGGGCGGACAGACCCAGTACTTC	CASSSRGGGQTQYF
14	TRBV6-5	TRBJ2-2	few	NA	TGTGCCAGCAGTTCCCGGGTCAACACCGGGGAGCTGTTTTTT	CASSSRVNTGELFF
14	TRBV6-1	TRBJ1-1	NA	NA	TGTGCCAGCAGTGAAGGGTGGGGGCCCACTGAAGCTTTCTTT	CASSEGWGPTEAFF
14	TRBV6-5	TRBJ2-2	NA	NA	TGTGCCAGCAGTTCTGAACAAACAGCCGGGGAGCTGTTTTTT	CASSSEQTAGELFF
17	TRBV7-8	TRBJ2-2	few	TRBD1	TGTGCCAGCAGCTCCGTTGGGACAGGGTCGAACACCGGGGAGCTGTTTTTT	CASSSVGTGSNTGELFF
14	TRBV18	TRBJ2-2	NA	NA	TGTGCCAGCTCAGAACAGAGGAACACCGGGGAGCTGTTTTTT	CASSEQRNTGELFF
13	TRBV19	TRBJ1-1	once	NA	TGTGCCAGTAGTATCGTTCCTAACACTGAAGCTTTCTTT	CASSIVPNTEAFF
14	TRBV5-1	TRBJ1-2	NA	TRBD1	TGCGCCAGCAGCTTATCAACAGGGGCCTATGGCTACACCTTC	CASSLSTGAYGYTF
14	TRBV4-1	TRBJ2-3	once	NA	TGCGCCAGCAGCCAAGGGACTTTCACAGATACGCAGTATTTT	CASSQGTFTDTQYF
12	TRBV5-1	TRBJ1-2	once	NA	TGCGCCAGCAGCCCGGGGTTTTATGGCTACACCTTC	CASSPGFYGYTF
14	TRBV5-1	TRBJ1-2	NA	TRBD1	TGCGCCAGCAGCTTGGAAGACAGGGGGAAAGGCTACACCTTC	CASSLEDRGKGYTF
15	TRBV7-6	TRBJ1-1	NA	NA	TGTGCCAGCAGCTTAACGGGGGAGAGGAACACTGAAGCTTTCTTT	CASSLTGERNTEAFF
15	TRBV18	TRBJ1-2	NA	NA	TGTGCCAGCTCACCTGGTGCCAGGGGAATCTATGGCTACACCTTC	CASSPGARGIYGYTF
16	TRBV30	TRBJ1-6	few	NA	TGTGCCTGGAGCGAGAGGGGGGGCTGGGTAAATTCACCCCTCCACTTT	CAWSERGGWVNSPLHF
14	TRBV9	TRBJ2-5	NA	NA	TGTGCCAGCAGCCCACGGCTGAGGGAGGAGACCCAGTACTTC	CASSPRLREETQYF
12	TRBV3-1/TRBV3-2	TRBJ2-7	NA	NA	TGTGCCAGCAGCCAAGTTCAGGGCGAGCAGTACTTC	CASSQVQGEQYF
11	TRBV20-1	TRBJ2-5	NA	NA	TGCAGTGCTCTCCAGACAGGACTTTACTACTTC	CSALQTGLYYF
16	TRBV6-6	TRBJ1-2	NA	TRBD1	TGTGCCAGCAGTTACCCACCGGGACAGGGTCAAAATGGCTACACCTTC	CASSYPPGQGQNGYTF
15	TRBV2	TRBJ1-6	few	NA	TGTGCCAGCAGTGAAGAGGGAGGGTCGGGGTCACCCCTCCACTTT	CASSEEGGSGSPLHF
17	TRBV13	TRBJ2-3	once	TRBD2	TGTGCCAGCAGCTTAGGGGGACTAGCGGGGAGCACAGATACGCAGTATTTT	CASSLGGLAGSTDTQYF
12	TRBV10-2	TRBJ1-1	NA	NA	TGCGCCAGCAGCTTTGTGAACACTGAAGCTTTCTTT	CASSFVNTEAFF
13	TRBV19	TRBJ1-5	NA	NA	TGTGCCAGTAGTGGCAGGGTTAACCAGCCCCAGCATTTT	CASSGRVNQPQHF
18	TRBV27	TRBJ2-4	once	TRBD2	TGTGCCAGCAGTTCACTAGCGGGGGGGGTTTTAGCCAAAAACATTCAGTACTTC	CASSSLAGGVLAKNIQYF
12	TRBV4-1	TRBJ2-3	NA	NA	TGCGCCAGCAGCCAAGACTACTCAACGCAGTATTTT	CASSQDYSTQYF
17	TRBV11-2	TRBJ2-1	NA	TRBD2	TGTGCCAGCAGCTTCACTAGCGGGGGGGGCTTTGGCAATGAGCAGTTCTTC	CASSFTSGGGFGNEQFF
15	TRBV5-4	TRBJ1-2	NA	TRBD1	TGTGCCAGCAGCGCGGACAGGGGGGTAGTTGATGGCTACACCTTC	CASSADRGVVDGYTF
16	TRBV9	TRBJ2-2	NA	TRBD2	TGTGCCAGCAGCGTAGCCCTAGCGGGGGGTATCGGGGAGCTGTTTTTT	CASSVALAGGIGELFF
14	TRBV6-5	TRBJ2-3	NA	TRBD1	TGTGCCAGCAATGGGGACAGGGGCCCAGATACGCAGTATTTT	CASNGDRGPDTQYF
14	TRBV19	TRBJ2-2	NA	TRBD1	TGTGCCAGTAGTAGGACAGGGAACACCGGGGAGCTGTTTTTT	CASSRTGNTGELFF
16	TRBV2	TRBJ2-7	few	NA	TGTGCCAGCAGTGAAAGTCGCGCGGGTCGCTATGGCGAGCAGTACTTC	CASSESRAGRYGEQYF
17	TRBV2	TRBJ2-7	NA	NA	TGTGCCAGCAGTGAAGCAGGGTCAGGCGGGGCTATTTTCGAGCAGTACTTC	CASSEAGSGGAIFEQYF
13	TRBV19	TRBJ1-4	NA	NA	TGTGCCAGCCGTGACGGGGGTCGCGAAAAACTGTTTTTT	CASRDGGREKLFF
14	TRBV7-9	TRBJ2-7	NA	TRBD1	TGTGCCAGCACCCTTACGGGACAGGCGTCCGAGCAGTACTTC	CASTLTGQASEQYF
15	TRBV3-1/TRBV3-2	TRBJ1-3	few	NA	TGTGCCAGCAGCCAAGAAGAGGGAGCCTGGAACACCATATATTTT	CASSQEEGAWNTIYF
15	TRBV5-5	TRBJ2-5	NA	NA	TGTGCCAGCAGCTTCTCCGGGTCTAGGGGAGAGACCCAGTACTTC	CASSFSGSRGETQYF
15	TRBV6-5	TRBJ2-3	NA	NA	TGTGCCAGCAGTTACGGGTGGGGCGACACAGATACGCAGTATTTT	CASSYGWGDTDTQYF
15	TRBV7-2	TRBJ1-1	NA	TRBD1	TGTGCCAGCAGCTTAGCCCCGAGACAGGGTTTGGAAGCTTTCTTT	CASSLAPRQGLEAFF
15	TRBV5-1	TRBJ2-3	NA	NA	TGCGCCAGCAGCTTTTCGGGGGATCGCACAGATACGCAGTATTTT	CASSFSGDRTDTQYF
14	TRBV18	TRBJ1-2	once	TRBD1	TGTGCCAGCTCACCGGGGGCAGGGGGCTACGGCTACACCTTC	CASSPGAGGYGYTF
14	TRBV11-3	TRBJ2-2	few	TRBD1	TGTGCCAGCAGCTCTCAGGGGGACACCGGGGAGCTGTTTTTT	CASSSQGDTGELFF
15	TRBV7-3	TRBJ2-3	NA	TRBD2	TGTGCCAGCAGCTACAGCGGGGGAACCACAGATACGCAGTATTTT	CASSYSGGTTDTQYF
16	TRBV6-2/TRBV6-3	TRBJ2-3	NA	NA	TGTGCCAGCAGTTACGGGCAGGCCATTAGCACAGATACGCAGTATTTT	CASSYGQAISTDTQYF
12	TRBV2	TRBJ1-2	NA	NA	TGTGCCAGCACCTCGGCCACGGGGGGCTACACCTTC	CASTSATGGYTF
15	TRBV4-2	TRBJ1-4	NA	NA	TGTGCCAGCAGCCCCGAACCCCACGGAGACGAAAAACTGTTTTTT	CASSPEPHGDEKLFF
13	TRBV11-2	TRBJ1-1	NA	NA	TGTGCCAGCAGCTTGATACCGGACACTGAAGCTTTCTTT	CASSLIPDTEAFF
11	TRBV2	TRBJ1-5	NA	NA	TGTGCCAGCACTTCGGGTCAGCCCCAGCATTTT	CASTSGQPQHF
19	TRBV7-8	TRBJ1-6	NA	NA	TGTGCCAGCAGCTTAGCGCGGGGGAGGGTATGGTCCTATAATTCACCCCTCCACTTT	CASSLARGRVWSYNSPLHF
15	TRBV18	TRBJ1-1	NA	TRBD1	TGTGCCAGCTCACCACCGGGACAGCAGAACACTGAAGCTTTCTTT	CASSPPGQQNTEAFF